Listed below are T cell receptor beta chains from one sample, sequenced in a study of T cell responses to AZD1222 COVID-19 vaccine. Using immunoSEQ multiplex PCR, the repertoire was profiled, and TCRdb retains in-frame clones only, with some absent. The sample contains tens of thousands of clones, about 82% of which appear only once. The source material was peripheral blood, sampled 28 days after the second dose of the MenACWY control vaccine. The receptors originated from an adult who received the MenACWY meningococcal vaccine as a control. Both conserved end residues are part of each CDR3. D genes are given only for firm matches. Some rows mark clone size as missing; the rest say once, few, many or name a class of expanded clone.

J gene | V gene | clone size | D gene | CDR3 protein | CDR3 DNA
TRBJ1-4 | TRBV29-1 | few | TRBD1 | CSVGTGREKLFF | TGCAGCGTAGGGACAGGGAGGGAAAAACTGTTTTTT
TRBJ2-7 | TRBV9 | . | . | CASSVEKGEQYF | TGTGCCAGCAGCGTGGAAAAGGGCGAGCAGTACTTC
TRBJ1-5 | TRBV12-5 | . | . | CASGLVPFGPINQPQHF | TGTGCTAGTGGTTTGGTACCTTTCGGACCGATCAATCAGCCCCAGCATTTT
TRBJ1-4 | TRBV4-1 | . | . | CASSQYPGPNEKLFF | TGCGCCAGCAGCCAATACCCAGGGCCAAATGAAAAACTGTTTTTT
TRBJ2-1 | TRBV27 | medium-sized | TRBD2 | CASSPTGTSVRGQFF | TGTGCCAGCAGCCCGACCGGGACTAGCGTTAGGGGGCAGTTCTTC
TRBJ1-4 | TRBV19 | . | . | CASSPGIANEKLFF | TGTGCCAGTAGTCCGGGGATTGCTAATGAAAAACTGTTTTTT
TRBJ1-2 | TRBV7-9 | medium-sized | . | CASSPPGNREDYTF | TGTGCCAGCAGTCCCCCGGGAAATAGAGAGGACTACACCTTC
TRBJ2-7 | TRBV7-9 | few | . | CASSSFGEQYF | TGTGCCAGCAGCTCATTCGGGGAGCAGTACTTC
TRBJ2-1 | TRBV11-3 | once | . | CASSLALYNEQFF | TGTGCCAGCAGCTTGGCTCTTTACAATGAGCAGTTCTTC
TRBJ1-1 | TRBV6-5 | . | . | CASSYHWTQNTEAFF | TGTGCCAGCAGTTACCACTGGACACAAAACACTGAAGCTTTCTTT